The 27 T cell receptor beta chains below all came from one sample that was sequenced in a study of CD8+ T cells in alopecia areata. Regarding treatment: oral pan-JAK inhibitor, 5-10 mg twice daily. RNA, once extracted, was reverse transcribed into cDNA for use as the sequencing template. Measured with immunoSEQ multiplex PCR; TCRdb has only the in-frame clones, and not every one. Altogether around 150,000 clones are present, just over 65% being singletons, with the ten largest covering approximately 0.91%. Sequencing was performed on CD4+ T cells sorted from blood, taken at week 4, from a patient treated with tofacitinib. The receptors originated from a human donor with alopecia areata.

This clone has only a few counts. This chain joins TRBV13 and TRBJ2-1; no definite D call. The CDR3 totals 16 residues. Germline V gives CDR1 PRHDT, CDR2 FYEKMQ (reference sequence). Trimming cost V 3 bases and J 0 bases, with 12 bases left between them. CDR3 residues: CASSLALGASYNEQFF. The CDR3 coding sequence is TGTGCCAGCAGCTTGGCCCTCGGAGCCTCCTACAATGAGCAGTTCTTC.

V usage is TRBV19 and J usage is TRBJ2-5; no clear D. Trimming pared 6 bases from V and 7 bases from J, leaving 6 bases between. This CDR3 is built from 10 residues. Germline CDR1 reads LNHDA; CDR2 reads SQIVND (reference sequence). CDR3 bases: TGTGCCAGTAGGGGCAGGACCCAGTACTTC. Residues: CASRGRTQYF.

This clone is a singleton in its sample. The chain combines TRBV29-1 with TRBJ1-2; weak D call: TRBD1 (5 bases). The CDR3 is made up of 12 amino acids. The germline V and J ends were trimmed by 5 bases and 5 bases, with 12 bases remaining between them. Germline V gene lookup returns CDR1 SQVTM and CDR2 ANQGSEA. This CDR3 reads CSVLMGEYGYTF. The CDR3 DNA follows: TGCAGCGTTCTGATGGGGGAATATGGCTACACCTTC.

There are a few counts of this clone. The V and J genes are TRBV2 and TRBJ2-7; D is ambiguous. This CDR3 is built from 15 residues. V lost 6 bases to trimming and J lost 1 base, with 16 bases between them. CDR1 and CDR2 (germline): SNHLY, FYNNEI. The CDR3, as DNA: TGTGCCAGCAGGCCACCTTGGACGGTATCCTACGAGCAGTACTTC. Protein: CASRPPWTVSYEQYF.

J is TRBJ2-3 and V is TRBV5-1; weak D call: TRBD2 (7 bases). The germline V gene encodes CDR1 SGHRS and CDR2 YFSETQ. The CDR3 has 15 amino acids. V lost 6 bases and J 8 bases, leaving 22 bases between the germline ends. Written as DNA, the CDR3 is TGCGCCAGCACCATTACGTCGGGGGGCAGCGGTACGCAGTATTTT. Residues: CASTITSGGSGTQYF.

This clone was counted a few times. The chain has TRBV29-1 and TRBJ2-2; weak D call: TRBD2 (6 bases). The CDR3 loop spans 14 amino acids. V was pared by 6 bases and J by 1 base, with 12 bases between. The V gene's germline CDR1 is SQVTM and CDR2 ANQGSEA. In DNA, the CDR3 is TGCAGCGTGGGATGGGGAGGGAACACCGGGGAGCTGTTTTTT. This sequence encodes CSVGWGGNTGELFF.

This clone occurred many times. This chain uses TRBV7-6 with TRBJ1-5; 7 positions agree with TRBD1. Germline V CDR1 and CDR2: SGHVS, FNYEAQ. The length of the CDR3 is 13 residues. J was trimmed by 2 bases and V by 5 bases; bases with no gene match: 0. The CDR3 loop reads CASSTGGNQPQHF. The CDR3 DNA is TGTGCCAGCAGCACAGGGGGCAATCAGCCCCAGCATTTT.

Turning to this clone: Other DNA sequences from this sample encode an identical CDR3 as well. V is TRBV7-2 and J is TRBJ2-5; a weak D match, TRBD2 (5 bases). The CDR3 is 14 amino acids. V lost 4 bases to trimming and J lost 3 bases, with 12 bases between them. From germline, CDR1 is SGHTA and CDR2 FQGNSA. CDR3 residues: CASSSNRGKETQYF. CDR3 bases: TGTGCCAGCAGCTCCAATCGGGGTAAAGAGACCCAGTACTTC.

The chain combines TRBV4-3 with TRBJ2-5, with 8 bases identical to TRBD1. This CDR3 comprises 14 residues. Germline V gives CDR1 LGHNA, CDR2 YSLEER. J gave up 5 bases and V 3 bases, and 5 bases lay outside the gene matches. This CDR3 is CASSHRGRGETQYF. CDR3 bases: TGCGCCAGCAGCCACAGGGGGCGAGGGGAGACCCAGTACTTC.

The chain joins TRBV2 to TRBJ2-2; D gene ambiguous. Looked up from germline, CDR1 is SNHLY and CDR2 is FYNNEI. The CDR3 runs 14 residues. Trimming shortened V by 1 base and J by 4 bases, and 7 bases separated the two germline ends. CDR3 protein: CASSEVLVTGELFF. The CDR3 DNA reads TGTGCCAGCAGTGAAGTTTTAGTCACCGGGGAGCTGTTTTTT.

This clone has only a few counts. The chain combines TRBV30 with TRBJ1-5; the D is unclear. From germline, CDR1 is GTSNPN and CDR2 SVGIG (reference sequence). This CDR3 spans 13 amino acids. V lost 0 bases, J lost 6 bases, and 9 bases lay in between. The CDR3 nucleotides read TGTGCCTGGAGTGTAAAGTACAGTCAGCCCCAGCATTTT. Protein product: CAWSVKYSQPQHF.

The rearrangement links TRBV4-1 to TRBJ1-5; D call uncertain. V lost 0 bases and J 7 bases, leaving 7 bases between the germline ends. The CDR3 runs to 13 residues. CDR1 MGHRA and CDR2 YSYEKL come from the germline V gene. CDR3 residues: CASSQDLGQPQHF. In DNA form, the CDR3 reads TGCGCCAGCAGCCAAGATTTGGGGCAGCCCCAGCATTTT.

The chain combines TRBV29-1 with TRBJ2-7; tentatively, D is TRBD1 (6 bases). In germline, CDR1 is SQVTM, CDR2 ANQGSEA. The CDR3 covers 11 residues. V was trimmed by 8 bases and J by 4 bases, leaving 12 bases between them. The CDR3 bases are TGCAGCACAACAACAGGGTACGAGCAGTACTTC. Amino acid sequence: CSTTTGYEQYF.

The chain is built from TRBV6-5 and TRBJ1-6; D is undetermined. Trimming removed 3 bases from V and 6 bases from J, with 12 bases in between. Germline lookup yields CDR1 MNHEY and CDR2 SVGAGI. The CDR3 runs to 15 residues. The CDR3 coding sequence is TGTGCCAGCAGTTATCGGACGGTCGCTAATTCACCCCTCCACTTT. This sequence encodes CASSYRTVANSPLHF.

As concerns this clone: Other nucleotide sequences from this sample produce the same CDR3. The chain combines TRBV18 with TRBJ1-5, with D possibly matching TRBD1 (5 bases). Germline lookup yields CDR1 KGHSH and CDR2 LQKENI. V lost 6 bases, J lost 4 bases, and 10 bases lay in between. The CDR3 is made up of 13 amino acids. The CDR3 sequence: CASSPGGNQPQHF. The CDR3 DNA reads TGTGCCAGCTCCCCGGGGGGGAATCAGCCCCAGCATTTT.

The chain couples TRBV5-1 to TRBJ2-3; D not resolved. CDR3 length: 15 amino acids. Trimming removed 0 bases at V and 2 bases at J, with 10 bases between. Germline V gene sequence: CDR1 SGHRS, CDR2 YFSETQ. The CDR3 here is CASSLGQQNTDTQYF. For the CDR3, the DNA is TGCGCCAGCAGCTTGGGTCAGCAGAACACAGATACGCAGTATTTT. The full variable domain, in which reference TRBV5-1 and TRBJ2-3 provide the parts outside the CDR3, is KAGVTQTPRYLIKTRGQQVTLSCSPISGHRSVSWYQQTPGQGLQFLFEYFSETQRNKGNFPGRFSGRQFSNSRSEMNVSTLELGDSALYLCASSLGQQNTDTQYFGPGTRLTVL.

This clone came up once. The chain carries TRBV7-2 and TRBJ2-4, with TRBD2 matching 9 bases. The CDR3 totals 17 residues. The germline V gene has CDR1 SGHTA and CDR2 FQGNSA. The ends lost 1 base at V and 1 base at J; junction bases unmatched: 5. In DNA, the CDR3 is TGTGCCAGCAGCTTAGTGGCTAGCGGGGAGGCCAAAAACATTCAGTACTTC. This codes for CASSLVASGEAKNIQYF. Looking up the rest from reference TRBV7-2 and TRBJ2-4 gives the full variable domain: GAGVSQSPSNKVTEKGKDVELRCDPISGHTALYWYRQSLGQGLEFLIYFQGNSAPDKSGLPSDRFSAERTGGSVSTLTIQRTQQEDSAVYLCASSLVASGEAKNIQYFGAGTRLSVL.

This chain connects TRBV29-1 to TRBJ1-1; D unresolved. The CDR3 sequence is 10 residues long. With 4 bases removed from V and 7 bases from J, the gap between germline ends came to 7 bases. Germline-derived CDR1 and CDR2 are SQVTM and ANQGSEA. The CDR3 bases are TGCAGCGTTGTATTAGTTGAAGCTTTCTTT. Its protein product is CSVVLVEAFF. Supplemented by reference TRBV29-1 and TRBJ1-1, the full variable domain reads SAVISQKPSRDICQRGTSLTIQCQVDSQVTMMFWYRQQPGQSLTLIATANQGSEATYESGFVIDKFPISRPNLTFSTLTVSNMSPEDSSIYLCSVVLVEAFFGQGTRLTVV.

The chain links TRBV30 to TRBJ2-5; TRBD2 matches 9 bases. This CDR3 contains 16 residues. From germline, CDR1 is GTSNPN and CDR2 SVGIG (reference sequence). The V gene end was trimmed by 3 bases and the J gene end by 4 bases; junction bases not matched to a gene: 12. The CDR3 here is CAWSLVAGALGETQYF. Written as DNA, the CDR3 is TGTGCCTGGAGCCTAGTAGCGGGGGCCCTAGGAGAGACCCAGTACTTC.

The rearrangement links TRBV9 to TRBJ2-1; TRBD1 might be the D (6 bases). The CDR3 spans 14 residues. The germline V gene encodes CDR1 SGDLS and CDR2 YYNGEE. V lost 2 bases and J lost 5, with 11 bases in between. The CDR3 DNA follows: TGTGCCAGCAGCGTCGCTAGGGGGAACAATGAGCAGTTCTTC. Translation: CASSVARGNNEQFF.

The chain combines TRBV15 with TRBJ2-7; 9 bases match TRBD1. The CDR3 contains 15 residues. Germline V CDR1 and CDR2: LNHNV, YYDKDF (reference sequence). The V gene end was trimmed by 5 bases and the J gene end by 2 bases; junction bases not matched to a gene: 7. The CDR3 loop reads CATSFQDRGPYEQYF. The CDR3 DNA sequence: TGTGCCACCAGCTTCCAGGACAGGGGACCCTACGAGCAGTACTTC.

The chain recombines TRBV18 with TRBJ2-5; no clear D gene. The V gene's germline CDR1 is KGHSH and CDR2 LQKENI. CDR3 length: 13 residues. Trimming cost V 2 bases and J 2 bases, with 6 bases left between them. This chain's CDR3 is CASSPARQETQYF. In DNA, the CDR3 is TGTGCCAGCTCACCAGCGAGGCAAGAGACCCAGTACTTC.

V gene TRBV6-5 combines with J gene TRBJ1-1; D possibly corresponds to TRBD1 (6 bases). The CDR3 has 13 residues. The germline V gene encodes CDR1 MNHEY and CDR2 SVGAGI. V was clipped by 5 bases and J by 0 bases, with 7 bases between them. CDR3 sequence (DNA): TGTGCCAGCAGTCCAGGGGTGAACACTGAAGCTTTCTTT. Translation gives CASSPGVNTEAFF.

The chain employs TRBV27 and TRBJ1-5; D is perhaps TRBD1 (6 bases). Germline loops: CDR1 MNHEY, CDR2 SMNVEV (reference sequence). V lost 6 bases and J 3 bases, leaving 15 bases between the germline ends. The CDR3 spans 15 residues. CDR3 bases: TGTGCCAGCAGAAATCATCAGGGGCCCAATCAGCCCCAGCATTTT. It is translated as CASRNHQGPNQPQHF.

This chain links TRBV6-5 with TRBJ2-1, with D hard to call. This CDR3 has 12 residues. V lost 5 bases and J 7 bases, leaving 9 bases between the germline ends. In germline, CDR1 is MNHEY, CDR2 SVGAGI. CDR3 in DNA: TGTGCCAGCAGTCCCCTGGGGAATGAGCAGTTCTTC. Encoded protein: CASSPLGNEQFF.

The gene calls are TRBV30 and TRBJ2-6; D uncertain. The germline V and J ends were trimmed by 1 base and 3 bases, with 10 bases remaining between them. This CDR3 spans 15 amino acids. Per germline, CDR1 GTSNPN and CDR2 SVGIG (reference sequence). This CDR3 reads CAWSGQAYGANVLTF. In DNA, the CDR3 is TGTGCCTGGAGTGGGCAGGCTTATGGGGCCAACGTCCTGACTTTC.

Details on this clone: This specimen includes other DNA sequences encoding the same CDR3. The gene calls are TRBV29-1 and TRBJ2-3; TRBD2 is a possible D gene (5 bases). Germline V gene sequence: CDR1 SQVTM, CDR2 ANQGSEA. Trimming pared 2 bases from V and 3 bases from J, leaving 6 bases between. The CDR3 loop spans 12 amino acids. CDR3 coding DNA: TGCAGCGTTGAACGGGGAACAGATACGCAGTATTTT. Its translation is CSVERGTDTQYF.